These T cell receptor beta chains were read from a single sample in a study of CD8+CD57+ T cells in acquired aplastic anemia. TCRdb fed the reads into MiXCR, producing one record per CDR3 protein. The table shows around 430,000 distinct CDR3 sequences, with around 30% occurring only once. The sample was sorted CD4+, CD8+, or CD8+CD57+ T cells (not recorded which) from PBMCs. The source of these receptors is a human donor with aplastic anemia. CDR3s include the opening cysteine and the closing phenylalanine or tryptophan. D genes are given only for firm matches. Not all rows give a size; the values are once, few, many and, for expanded clones, a class.

D: -
size: -
V: TRBV14
CDR3: CASSPENTGPYEQYF

D: -
size: -
V: TRBV9
CDR3: CASTPGGRTDTQYF

D: TRBD1
size: few
V: TRBV2
CDR3: CASSDRGPETGELFF

D: -
size: -
V: TRBV11-2
CDR3: CASSSVAGIRNTEAFF

D: TRBD1
size: many
V: TRBV19
CDR3: CASQMGQLNQPQHF

D: TRBD1
size: -
V: TRBV7-1
CDR3: CASSSQGASFGSHNSPLHF

D: -
size: few
V: TRBV20-1
CDR3: CSASGWPTSGNTIYF

D: -
size: few
V: TRBV19
CDR3: CASSNRVADTQYF

D: TRBD2
size: -
V: TRBV30
CDR3: CAWTSGLASAVQYF

D: -
size: -
V: TRBV19
CDR3: CASSRQEDSPLHF

D: -
size: few
V: TRBV7-2
CDR3: CASSLVSGRGGRREQYF

D: TRBD2
size: -
V: TRBV2
CDR3: CASSPWTSGNEQFF

D: TRBD2
size: -
V: TRBV24-1
CDR3: CANPGLAVYEQYF

D: TRBD1
size: -
V: TRBV10-3
CDR3: CASSVVTGGEGGYTF

D: -
size: few
V: TRBV5-1
CDR3: CASSLSRGGEKLFF

D: TRBD1
size: many
V: TRBV19
CDR3: CASSIDRGSYEQYF

D: -
size: few
V: TRBV11-1
CDR3: CASSLERVGTGNTIYF

D: -
size: -
V: TRBV20-1
CDR3: CSVSKGAGAYEQYF

D: -
size: -
V: TRBV7-9
CDR3: CASSSTEYEQYF

D: -
size: many
V: TRBV7-2
CDR3: CASSLQSSEQYF

D: -
size: -
V: TRBV11-2
CDR3: CASSSDLGPQNQPQHF

D: -
size: many
V: TRBV2
CDR3: CASSETTGPHEQYF

D: TRBD2
size: many
V: TRBV19
CDR3: CASGEVSGAADTQYF

D: -
size: many
V: TRBV7-8
CDR3: CASSLGVTYEQYF

D: -
size: -
V: TRBV7-2
CDR3: CASSLAPGDYGCTF

D: -
size: -
V: TRBV6-2/TRBV6-3
CDR3: CASRNTEAFF

D: TRBD2
size: few
V: TRBV5-1
CDR3: CASSKTSGRTHYEQYF

D: -
size: few
V: TRBV9
CDR3: CASSVLSEVSSGNTIYF

D: TRBD1
size: -
V: TRBV12-5
CDR3: CASGSGGEQFF

D: -
size: -
V: TRBV29-1
CDR3: CSVEDRGTDTQYF

D: TRBD1
size: -
V: TRBV5-5
CDR3: CASSQAGTGYGYTF

D: -
size: many
V: TRBV9
CDR3: CASRLARVYEQYF

D: -
size: -
V: TRBV20-1
CDR3: CSAPWGTIEQFF

D: -
size: -
V: TRBV6-1
CDR3: CASSEKGQGNSPLHF

D: -
size: few
V: TRBV11-2
CDR3: CASSLYAPLADRLKGQYF

D: TRBD1
size: few
V: TRBV28
CDR3: CASSYSRDRADSYYGGYTF

D: -
size: -
V: TRBV19
CDR3: CASSMPADSNQPQHF

D: -
size: few
V: TRBV9
CDR3: CASSTSGLDSTDTQYF

D: -
size: few
V: TRBV10-2
CDR3: CASSESWTRGTEAFF

D: -
size: few
V: TRBV5-1
CDR3: CASSAEFTDTQYF

D: TRBD1
size: -
V: TRBV5-1
CDR3: CASSTGTASGNTIYF

D: -
size: -
V: TRBV25-1
CDR3: CASSRDTGDYGYTF

D: TRBD1
size: many
V: TRBV7-9
CDR3: CASSSYGTVNYGYTF

D: -
size: -
V: TRBV12-3/TRBV12-4
CDR3: CASSTQGFNQPQHF

D: TRBD1
size: many
V: TRBV20-1
CDR3: CSAYEDRLLSSEQYF

D: -
size: -
V: TRBV15
CDR3: CATSSDPGGYNSPLHF

D: TRBD1
size: many
V: TRBV12-3/TRBV12-4
CDR3: CASKTGTGTPGYTF